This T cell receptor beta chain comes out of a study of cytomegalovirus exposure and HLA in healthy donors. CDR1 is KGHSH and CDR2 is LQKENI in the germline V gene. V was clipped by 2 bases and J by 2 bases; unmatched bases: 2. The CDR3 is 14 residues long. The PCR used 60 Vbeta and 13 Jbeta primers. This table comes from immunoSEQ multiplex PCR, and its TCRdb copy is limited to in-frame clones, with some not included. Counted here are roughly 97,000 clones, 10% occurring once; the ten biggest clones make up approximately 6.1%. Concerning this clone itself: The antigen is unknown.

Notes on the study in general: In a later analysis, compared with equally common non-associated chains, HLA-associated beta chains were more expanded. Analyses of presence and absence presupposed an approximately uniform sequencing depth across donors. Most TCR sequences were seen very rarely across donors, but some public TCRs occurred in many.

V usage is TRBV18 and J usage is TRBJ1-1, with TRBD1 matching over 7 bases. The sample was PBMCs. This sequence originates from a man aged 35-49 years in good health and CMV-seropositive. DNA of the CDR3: TGTGCCAGCTCACCAGGGACAGAAAACACTGAAGCTTTCTTT. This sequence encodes CASSPGTENTEAFF.